In its sample, the clone carrying this TCR beta chain was seen a few times. This sample was included in a study of blood T cell repertoires in COVID-19. Clones were sequenced by immunoSEQ multiplex PCR, and TCRdb holds only the in-frame ones, with some missing. The sample has tens of thousands of clones; 80% are singletons. The CDR3 covers 16 residues. Germline CDR1 and CDR2: SGHNT and YYREEE (reference sequence). The V and J ends lost 9 bases and 2 bases, in that order; junction bases with no gene match: 9. This sequence joins TRBV5-4 and TRBJ1-6; 9 bases align to TRBD1. The sequencing sample was made of peripheral blood. This clonotype originated in a woman over 75 with acute or convalescent COVID-19. CDR3 in amino acids: CATRPGTGTYNSPLHF. CDR3 sequence (DNA): TGTGCCACTCGGCCCGGGACAGGGACCTATAATTCACCCCTCCACTTT.